What follows are 8 T cell receptor beta chains derived from one specimen sequenced in a study of blood T cells in healthy people across ages (dated by TCRdb to 2013 to 2016). Library preparation was by 5' RACE. Sequencing was performed on an Illumina HiSeq 2500. A second PCR of about 6 to 12 cycles was performed with a sample-barcoded 5' primer and a J-beta primer mix. TCRdb ran its own pipeline on the public reads, namely fastp trimming at Q25 and MiXCR clone calling, and kept in-frame beta chains. Rows matching on CDR3 protein sequence are summarized as one entry with the most common DNA and genes. The sample records roughly 730,000 distinct CDR3 sequences, about 61% of which are singletons. Together, the top ten hold roughly 25% of the sample. Material for sequencing was blood. The receptors were sampled from a man in his forties in good health.

This clonotype was counted only a few times. The chain employs TRBV29-1 and TRBJ2-1; possible D gene TRBD2, 6 bases. The CDR3 runs 14 residues. The germline V and J ends were trimmed by 4 bases and 2 bases, with 12 bases remaining between them. CDR1 is SQVTM and CDR2 is ANQGSEA in the germline V gene. CDR3 amino acids: CSVVEGPPYNEQFF. CDR3 DNA: TGCAGCGTTGTGGAGGGCCCGCCCTACAATGAGCAGTTCTTC.

The chain couples TRBV20-1 to TRBJ2-1, with D perhaps TRBD1 or TRBD2 (5 bases each). The J call is doubtful: the DNA matches TRBJ2-7 better. The CDR3 sequence is 12 residues long. CDR1 DFQATT and CDR2 SNEGSKA come from the germline V gene (reference sequence). CDR3 region: CSVGETYNEQYF. The CDR3 coding sequence is TGCAGTGTGGGGGAGACCTACAATGAGCAGTACTTC.

This chain joins TRBV29-1 and TRBJ2-1, with TRBD1 as a possible D gene (5 bases). Trimming took 6 bases from V and 4 from J, leaving 10 bases between them. The germline gives CDR1 SQVTM, CDR2 ANQGSEA. The CDR3 has 12 amino acids. The CDR3 here is CSVEDKYNEQFF. The CDR3 DNA reads as TGCAGCGTCGAGGACAAGTACAATGAGCAGTTCTTC.

This clonotype showed up just a few times. Germline and junction disagree at one end, which may indicate a read error. The chain is built from TRBV19 and TRBJ2-3; 10 positions agree with TRBD2. CDR3 length equals 17 residues. Germline lookup yields CDR1 LNHDA and CDR2 SQIVND (reference sequence). In DNA form, the CDR3 reads TGTGCCAGTAGAATAGCGGGAGGCCGGCTAAGCACAGATACGCAGTATTTT. Its translation is CASRIAGGRLSTDTQYF. The complete variable domain, with remaining parts taken from reference TRBV19 and TRBJ2-3, reads DGGITQSPKYLFRKEGQNVTLSCEQNLNHDAMYWYRQDPGQGLRLIYYSQIVNDFQKGDIAEGYSVSREKKESFPLTVTSAQKNPTAFYLCASRIAGGRLSTDTQYFGPGTRLTVL.

This clonotype occurred a few times. V gene TRBV12-3 or TRBV12-4 combines with J gene TRBJ1-4, with D uncertain. V was clipped by 6 bases and J by 8 bases, with 7 bases between them. The CDR3 runs 11 residues. Written as DNA, the CDR3 is TGTGCCAGCAGCGGAGGGGAAAAACTGTTTTTT. Residues: CASSGGEKLFF.

The rearrangement uses TRBV7-3 and TRBJ2-5, with TRBD2 matching 9 bases. The J call may be incorrect, as the DNA end agrees better with TRBJ2-7. CDR3 size: 15 residues. CDR1 and CDR2 (germline): SGHTA, FQGTGA. DNA of the CDR3: TGTGCCAGCAGCTTAATAGCGGGAGAAACCTACGAGCAGTACTTC. It yields the protein CASSLIAGETYEQYF.

V and J are TRBV5-1 and TRBJ1-1; 9 bases agree with TRBD1. The CDR3 is 17 residues long. Germline CDR1 reads SGHRS; CDR2 reads YFSETQ. J lost 3 bases, V lost 6 bases, and 15 bases had no gene match. CDR3 loop: CASTFGQGRRSDTEAFF. In nucleotides, the CDR3 is TGCGCCAGCACCTTCGGACAGGGGAGGAGATCCGACACTGAAGCTTTCTTT.

The chain carries TRBV12-5 and TRBJ2-5, with D perhaps matching TRBD2 (5 bases). The DNA end favors TRBJ2-7, so the J call may be wrong. Germline V gives CDR1 LGHNT, CDR2 FRNRAP. There are 12 residues in the CDR3. DNA for the CDR3: TGTGCTAGTGGCCCCTCGGGGTACGAGCAGTACTTC. Protein product: CASGPSGYEQYF.